This T cell receptor (beta chain) was recovered during a study of blood T cells in healthy people across ages. Together with a sample-barcoded 5' primer, a J-beta primer mix was included in a second PCR lasting about 7 to 11 cycles. All samples yielded 2.5 million or more CDR3-containing paired-end reads. Each CDR3 protein is one row after TCRdb ran MiXCR on the 5' RACE reads. The repertoire holds around 1.5 million distinct CDR3 sequences, with almost 60% as singletons. This clonotype was observed a few times. Its matching antigen is unknown. Each donor was a healthy Caucasian individual from Russia, aged roughly 6 to 90. Whole-study results and caveats: Long-lived and aged donors differed, with more naive CD4+ cells and higher diversity in the long-lived.

The CDR3 is 16 residues long. The ends lost 4 bases at V and 3 bases at J; junction bases unmatched: 10. The germline gives CDR1 SQVTM, CDR2 ANQGSEA. The TCR sequence derives from a man in his late teens or twenties in good health. The chain uses TRBV29-1 and TRBJ2-1; TRBD1 matches 9 bases. Sequencing used blood. Here the CDR3 DNA reads TGCAGCGTTGGGGGGATGACAGGGGGAAACTACAATGAGCAGTTCTTC. Translated, it gives CSVGGMTGGNYNEQFF.